Listed here is a single T cell receptor (beta chain). No cognate antigen has been identified for it. Per-nucleotide qualities are absent, and no much larger clonotype sits a single base away. These data originate in a study of T cell responses to AZD1222 COVID-19 vaccine (dated by TCRdb to 2020 to 2023). In the study overall: AZD1222 recipients with second doses at about 4 weeks or about 12 weeks were pooled, because spike-specific TCR depth and breadth did not differ between schedules. Trial participants were enrolled into age subgroups of 18-55, 56-69 and 70-plus years, which contained 148, 28 and 57 TCR-sequenced participants, respectively. TCR sequencing covered fewer than 250 trial participants: 200 to 210 given two doses of AZD1222 and 26 given two doses of MenACWY control vaccine.

The full study reports these points: CD4 TCRs associated with the vaccine covered the entire spike protein, and the dominant responses were in regions 160-218 and 743-854. Conclusions about previously exposed vaccinees are limited, since just five to seven AZD1222 recipients were seropositive for SARS-CoV-2 at baseline. Epitopes outside the regions mutated in the B.1.351 and B.1.1.7 variants were reportedly recognized by nearly half of the unique spike-specific TCRs. Participants were mostly white British and included more females than males, and it was suggested by the authors that clonal diversity may have been underestimated. Spike-specific TCR breadth and depth rose significantly after two AZD1222 doses compared with day 0 and with MenACWY recipients. The 56-69-year group was small, and its depth increase did not reach significance, likely because of low power. Because no day 14 peak-response samples were available, the repertoires could be characterized only after the peak T cell response.

Deletion took 3 bases off V and 4 bases off J, with a span of 16 bases between the germline ends. CDR1 and CDR2, per the germline V gene, are MNHNS and SASEGT. The CDR3 covers 16 residues, taking in both the cysteine and the phenylalanine. Only CDR3 DNA is held: 48 bases, read in frame from base 1. The sample's time point label, in plain terms: baseline before first vaccination. The vaccinee samples were drawn from two UK trials, COV001 and COV002, one of which was a single-blind randomized controlled phase 2/3 trial testing AZD1222 (ChAdOx1 nCoV-19) in healthy adults. For TCRbeta chain sequencing, PBMC samples were collected from trial participants at day 0 and at day 28 after the second dose. The CDR3 regions of human TCRbeta chains were subjected to immunosequencing. Concerning the study's data processing: TCRs in the repertoires were compared against a reference library of SARS-CoV-2-specific TCRs that had been generated with the MIRA antigen-specificity platform. Breadth meant the fraction of unique TCRs that were SARS-CoV-2-associated, whereas depth meant the fraction of total T cells that were SARS-CoV-2-associated. Using the MIRA data, each spike-specific TCR was assigned both to the spike region to which the TCR was reactive and to a CD4 or CD8 class. Log10-transformed breadth and depth values were compared by one-way ANOVA with Sidak's multiple comparisons tests. Drawn from immuneACCESS, this table holds only the in-frame rearrangements with V and J called that TCRdb kept. Clones are partly lost; checked studies trace under half to an unresolved V gene and leave the rest unexplained. The DNA was the basis for D and trimming; V, J and clone size are from that table. The sample table shows roughly 82,000 clones, and roughly 81% are seen once. Approximately 13% of the sample comes from the top ten.

The chain couples TRBV6-1 to TRBJ1-3, with a weak D call of TRBD1 (5 bases match). The sample in question was peripheral blood, obtained on day 0 of AZD1222 vaccination. The TCR was taken from an adult in good health. The DNA reads TGTGCCAGCAGTGAGGGGGAACGACGGTGGGGAAACACCATATATTTT. The resulting protein is CASSEGERRWGNTIYF.